Described below is a single T cell receptor (beta chain) sequence and its context. J gave up 7 bases and V 1 base, and 11 bases lay outside the gene matches. The CDR3 runs 17 residues. The germline gives CDR1 LNHNV, CDR2 YYDKDF (reference sequence). This sample was taken from a study of T-cell reconstitution after alpha-beta-depleted transplantation in children. Preparation of the TCRbeta library involved a method that used unique molecular identifiers. TCRdb fed the PCR reads into MiXCR, producing one record per CDR3 protein. Of about 420,000 distinct CDR3 sequences listed, 11% are singletons. The clonotype was recovered from a human donor who donated a stem cell graft to a child with acute myeloid leukemia. The J gene is TRBJ2-4, the V gene TRBV15, with 9 bases lining up with TRBD1. The material sequenced was PBMCs from the stem cell graft donor, taken from the stem cell graft. CDR3 sequence: CATSRARQGGSRNIQYF. The CDR3 DNA is TGTGCCACCAGCAGAGCACGACAGGGGGGATCTCGGAACATTCAGTACTTC. Combining the CDR3 with reference TRBV15 and TRBJ2-4 gives the whole variable domain DAMVIQNPRYQVTQFGKPVTLSCSQTLNHNVMYWYQQKSSQAPKLLFHYYDKDFNNEADTPDNFQSRRPNTSFCFLDIRSPGLGDTAMYLCATSRARQGGSRNIQYFGAGTRLSVL.